This record concerns one TCR beta chain sequence. The antigen remains undetermined. The CDR3 spans 19 residues. Germline V lookup: CDR1 LGHNA, CDR2 YSLEER. With V trimmed by 5 bases and J by 3 bases, 13 bases remained unmatched. Primers for the PCR totalled 60 Vbeta and 13 Jbeta. Libraries were prepared by immunoSEQ multiplex PCR; TCRdb keeps only in-frame clonotypes and omits some of them. Found here are 110,000 to 150,000 clones, 70% to 90% of them singletons; the top ten hold 4.3%. This sample is part of a study of cytomegalovirus exposure and HLA in healthy donors. Study-level findings and limits: In most subjects, TCR beta sequences reportedly gave accurate predictions of HLA-A and HLA-B alleles.

Sequenced sample: PBMCs. V usage is TRBV4-3 and J usage is TRBJ2-1; 13 bases line up with TRBD2. This clonotype originated in a middle-aged woman in good health and CMV-seropositive. CDR3 nucleotide sequence: TGCGCCAGCAGCGGGGGAGGGACTAGCGGGGTCGGGGGCTACAATGAGCAGTTCTTC. Translated, it gives CASSGGGTSGVGGYNEQFF.